The rows below give T cell receptor beta chains drawn from one sample of a study of control samples from healthy donors and cancer patients. Data came from immunoSEQ multiplex PCR; TCRdb stores just in-frame clones and leaves some out. The table shows some 120,000 clones, with under 95% occurring only once. Sequences were obtained from blood. These receptors originate from a young man in good health. Both conserved end residues are part of each CDR3. The D gene is left open where the match is weak. Part of the rows lack a size; the others show once, few, many or a class for expanded clones.

TRBJ1-4 . TRBD1 TRBV7-9 TGTGCCAGCAGCTTTAGGGACAGTGAAAAACTGTTTTTT CASSFRDSEKLFF
TRBJ1-3 . . TRBV11-2 TGTGCCAGCCGAACTAACTCTGGAAACACCATATATTTT CASRTNSGNTIYF
TRBJ2-2 . . TRBV15 TGTGCCACCGAATCGACAGGAACTAACAGGGCCGGGGAGCTGTTTTTT CATESTGTNRAGELFF
TRBJ1-2 . . TRBV6-1 TGTGCCAGCAGTGAAAGGGAAAACTATGGCTACACCTTC CASSERENYGYTF
TRBJ2-5 once . TRBV10-1 TGCGCCAGCAGTGAAGCAGGGGATGGGACCCAGTACTTC CASSEAGDGTQYF
TRBJ1-1 . . TRBV5-1 TGCGCCAGCAGCTTGTCCGTGAACACTGAAGCTTTCTTT CASSLSVNTEAFF
TRBJ1-6 . . TRBV11-3 TGTGCCAGCAGACTGATCCAGGGTCGTAATTCACCCCTCCACTTT CASRLIQGRNSPLHF
TRBJ1-1 . TRBD1 TRBV12-5 TGTGCTAGTGGCTCCATTACAGGGGGTACTGAAGCTTTCTTT CASGSITGGTEAFF
TRBJ1-1 . . TRBV29-1 TGCAGCGTTGAAGCGGTAAGGGGGGAAGCTTTCTTT CSVEAVRGEAFF
TRBJ1-2 . TRBD1 TRBV11-2 TGTGCCAGCAGCTTCCGGGACAGAAGCCTCCGGATGGGCTACACCTTC CASSFRDRSLRMGYTF
TRBJ2-1 . . TRBV7-9 TGTGCCAGCAGCTTTTCACCGAGCGTCCCGGAGCAGTTCTTC CASSFSPSVPEQFF
TRBJ1-4 . . TRBV12-3/TRBV12-4 TGTGCCAGCAGTCCCTCCCGACAGGAAAAACTGTTTTTT CASSPSRQEKLFF
TRBJ2-5 . TRBD2 TRBV2 TGTGCCAGCAGCCAAAGCGGGGGGCAAGAGACCCAGTACTTC CASSQSGGQETQYF
TRBJ2-1 . . TRBV7-3 TGTGCCAGCAGCTCGGACAGTTACAATGAGCAGTTCTTC CASSSDSYNEQFF
TRBJ1-2 . . TRBV6-5 TGTGCCAGCAGTTACGGGGGGAACTATGGCTACACCTTC CASSYGGNYGYTF
TRBJ2-2 few TRBD1 TRBV6-2/TRBV6-3 TGTGCCAGCAGTTACTCCCGGGACAGGGTGAACACCGGGGAGCTGTTTTTT CASSYSRDRVNTGELFF
TRBJ1-1 . TRBD1 TRBV7-6 TGTGCCAGCTTAGATTCGGGACAGGGGGCAGCTGAAGCTTTCTTT CASLDSGQGAAEAFF
TRBJ2-7 . . TRBV6-1 TGTGCCAGCAGTGAGAAGGACGGGAGCTCCTACGAGCAGTACTTC CASSEKDGSSYEQYF
TRBJ2-1 . TRBD2 TRBV9 TGTGCCAGCAGCGTAGATCCGGGAGGGGCTACGTACAATGAGCAGTTCTTC CASSVDPGGATYNEQFF
TRBJ2-5 . . TRBV11-2 TGTGCCAGCAGCCTCGGGCACCAAGAGACCCAGTACTTC CASSLGHQETQYF
TRBJ1-2 . . TRBV9 TGTGCCAGCAGCGTAGGATCGGAGGGCGGCTACACCTTC CASSVGSEGGYTF
TRBJ1-4 . TRBD1 TRBV7-9 TGTGCCAGCAGCCCCCCGACAGGGCTTAATGAAAAACTGTTTTTT CASSPPTGLNEKLFF
TRBJ2-3 . TRBD2 TRBV7-9 TGTGCCAGCAGCTTACTAGCGGTGAGCACAGATACGCAGTATTTT CASSLLAVSTDTQYF
TRBJ1-1 . . TRBV18 TGTGCCAGCTCGCCCTCTCGGACAGCCATGAACACTGAAGCTTTCTTT CASSPSRTAMNTEAFF
TRBJ1-1 once . TRBV20-1 TGCAGTGCTAGTATGAACACTGAAGCTTTCTTT CSASMNTEAFF
TRBJ2-1 . . TRBV2 TGTGCCAGCAGTGACCCCCGACCAAACAATGAGCAGTTCTTC CASSDPRPNNEQFF
TRBJ1-1 . . TRBV6-5 TGTGCCAGCAGTTACTCACAGGGAAACACTGAAGCTTTCTTT CASSYSQGNTEAFF
TRBJ1-1 . . TRBV9 TGTGCCAGTCGACAGATCACAGTGGTTGAAGCTTTCTTT CASRQITVVEAFF
TRBJ2-5 . . TRBV25-1 TGTGCCAGCAGTGAATTGGGCAGGGGGGAGCAAGAGACCCAGTACTTC CASSELGRGEQETQYF
TRBJ1-5 . . TRBV25-1 TGTGCCAGCAGTGAATACAACGGGGATAGCAATCAGCCCCAGCATTTT CASSEYNGDSNQPQHF
TRBJ2-7 . TRBD2 TRBV7-9 TGTGCCAGCAGCCCCCGACTAGCGGGGGGTTCCTACGAGCAGTACTTC CASSPRLAGGSYEQYF
TRBJ2-1 . . TRBV5-1 TGCGCCAGCAGCTTGGTTCCAGGTTCCTACAATGAGCAGTTCTTC CASSLVPGSYNEQFF
TRBJ2-6 once . TRBV9 TGTGCCAGCAGCGTAGCAGGGAATGGGGCCAACGTCCTGACTTTC CASSVAGNGANVLTF